Sequencing of this T cell receptor (beta chain) was carried out in a study of blood T cell repertoires in COVID-19. The wider study: Acute and convalescent COVID-19 specimens originated in the United States, Italy and Spain.

Recruited during active infection, patients (from Seattle) were subsequently followed longitudinally. Germline CDR1 and CDR2: MDHEN and SYDVKM. Trimming stripped 4 bases from V and 5 bases from J, with 15 bases between. The CDR3 has 14 amino acids. Methods used by the authors: Scientists estimated how many nucleated cells there were by amplifying reference gene primers. The protocol was immunoSEQ multiplex PCR, while the TCRdb copy is restricted to in-frame clones and leaves out a portion. From that table come the V and J calls and clone size; the DNA was used to work out D and trimming. The table records roughly 300,000 clones, 86% of them present only once.

This chain joins TRBV28 and TRBJ2-7; D may be TRBD1 (6 bases). What was sequenced was peripheral blood. The sequence was collected from a woman in her twenties or thirties with COVID-19, enrolled during active disease. The CDR3 spells CASSSVPTGNEQYF. In DNA form, the CDR3 reads TGTGCCAGCAGTTCCGTCCCCACAGGGAACGAGCAGTACTTC.